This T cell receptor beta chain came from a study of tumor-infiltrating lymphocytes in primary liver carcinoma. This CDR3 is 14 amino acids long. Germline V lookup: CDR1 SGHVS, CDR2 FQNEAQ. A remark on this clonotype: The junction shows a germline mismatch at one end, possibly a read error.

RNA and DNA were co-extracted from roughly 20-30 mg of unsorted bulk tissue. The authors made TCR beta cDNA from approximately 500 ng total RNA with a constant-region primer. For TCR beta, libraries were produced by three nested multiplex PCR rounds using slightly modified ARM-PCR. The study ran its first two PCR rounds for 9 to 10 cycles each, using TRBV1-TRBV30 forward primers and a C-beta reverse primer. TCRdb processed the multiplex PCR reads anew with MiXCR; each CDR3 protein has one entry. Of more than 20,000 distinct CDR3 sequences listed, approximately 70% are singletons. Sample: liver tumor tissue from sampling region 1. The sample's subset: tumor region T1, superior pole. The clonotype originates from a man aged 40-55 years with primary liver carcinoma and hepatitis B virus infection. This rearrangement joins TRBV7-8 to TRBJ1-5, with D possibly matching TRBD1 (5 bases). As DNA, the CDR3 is TGTGCCAGTAGCGACAGAAATAGCAATCAGTCCCAGCATTTT. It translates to CASSDRNSNQSQHF.